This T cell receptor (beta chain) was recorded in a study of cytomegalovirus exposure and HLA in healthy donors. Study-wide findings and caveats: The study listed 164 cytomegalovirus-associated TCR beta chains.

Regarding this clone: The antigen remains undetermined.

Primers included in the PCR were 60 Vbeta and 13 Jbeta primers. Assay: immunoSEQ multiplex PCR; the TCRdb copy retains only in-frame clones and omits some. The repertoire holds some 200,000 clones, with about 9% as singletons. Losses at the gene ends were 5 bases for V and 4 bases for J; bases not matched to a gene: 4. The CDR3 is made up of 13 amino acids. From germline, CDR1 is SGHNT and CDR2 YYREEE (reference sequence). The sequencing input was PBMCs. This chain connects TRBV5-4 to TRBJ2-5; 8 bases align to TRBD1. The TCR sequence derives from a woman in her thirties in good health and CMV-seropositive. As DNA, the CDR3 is TGTGCCAGCAGTTACACAGGGGGAGAGACCCAGTACTTC. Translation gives CASSYTGGETQYF. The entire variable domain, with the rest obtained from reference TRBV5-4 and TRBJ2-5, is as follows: ETGVTQSPTHLIKTRGQQVTLRCSSQSGHNTVSWYQQALGQGPQFIFQYYREEENGRGNFPPRFSGLQFPNYSSELNVNALELDDSALYLCASSYTGGETQYFGPGTRLLVL.